Following are 8 T cell receptor beta chains from one sample sequenced in a study of CD8 T cells in Susac syndrome. RNA amounts of about 0.5 to 1 ug underwent reverse transcription with random hexamers. TCRdb analysed the immunoSEQ multiplex PCR reads with MiXCR anew, one entry per CDR3 protein. The sample contains 27,000 or so distinct CDR3 sequences, about 93% of which appear only once. Source material: CD8+ T cells from PBMCs. Every receptor here comes from a human donor in good health.

J is TRBJ2-3 and V is TRBV6-2 or TRBV6-3, with 7 nucleotides matching TRBD2. Germline CDR1 MNHEY, CDR2 SVGEGT. With 6 bases clipped from V and 0 bases from J, the junction kept 12 bases outside the gene matches. The CDR3 is 17 amino acids. The DNA of the CDR3 is TGTGCCAGCAGGGGGAGGGAGGCCCTCGGGAGCACAGATACGCAGTATTTT. This codes for CASRGREALGSTDTQYF.

The chain combines TRBV5-1 with TRBJ2-7, with 9 bases lining up with TRBD1. CDR1 and CDR2 from the germline V gene are SGHRS and YFSETQ. The CDR3 has 17 residues. V shed 4 bases and J 5 bases; nucleotides not matched to a gene: 16. This CDR3 is CASSTGTGSMAYHEQYF. DNA for the CDR3: TGCGCCAGCAGCACCGGGACAGGGTCAATGGCTTACCACGAGCAGTACTTC.

The V and J genes are TRBV5-6 and TRBJ2-5, with unresolved D. The V and J ends lost 8 bases and 3 bases respectively, with 20 bases between them. Germline CDR1 is SGHDT and CDR2 is YYEEEE. The CDR3 extends over 15 amino acids. For the CDR3, the DNA is TGTGCCAGTCACCTCGGTCCGGGCCCAAAAGAGACCCAGTACTTC. Amino acids: CASHLGPGPKETQYF.

This clonotype appeared once. The chain has TRBV10-3 and TRBJ1-2; possible D gene TRBD1, 6 bases. The CDR3 totals 16 residues. Germline-derived CDR1 and CDR2 are ENHRY and SYGVKD. V lost 2 bases and J 4 bases, leaving 17 bases between the germline ends. The DNA of the CDR3 is TGTGCCATCAGTGAGCGCGGGGGCAGTGGAGCCTATGGCTACACCTTC. Translating it yields CAISERGGSGAYGYTF.

The chain is built from TRBV12-3 or TRBV12-4 and TRBJ1-1; D might be TRBD1 (5 bases). Trimming removed 1 base from V and 14 bases from J, with 14 bases in between. This CDR3 has 12 residues. In DNA, the CDR3 is TGTGCCAGCAGTTTAGGGGCAGGGAGTTGGTTCTTT. It translates to CASSLGAGSWFF.

The chain couples TRBV29-1 to TRBJ2-7; 7 positions agree with TRBD1. Germline CDR1 and CDR2: SQVTM and ANQGSEA. V lost 1 base and J lost 10; bases outside the gene matches: 7. The CDR3 consists of 12 residues. This chain's CDR3 is CSVEGGQYVQYF. CDR3 DNA sequence: TGCAGCGTTGAAGGGGGACAGTACGTCCAGTACTTC.

The V call is TRBV5-6, the J call TRBJ1-2, with D possibly TRBD1 on 6 matching bases. The ends were cut back, 2 bases at V and 4 bases at J, with 15 bases in the middle. Germline V gene sequence: CDR1 SGHDT, CDR2 YYEEEE. The CDR3 loop spans 15 amino acids. For the CDR3, the DNA is TGTGCCAGCAGCTTTGGGGGAACAGGGATCTATGGCTACACCTTC. It is translated as CASSFGGTGIYGYTF.

This clonotype was detected once. This chain uses TRBV7-2 with TRBJ2-3, with D maybe TRBD1 (5 bases). The CDR3 covers 14 residues. Trimming shortened V by 4 bases and J by 2 bases, and 10 bases separated the two germline ends. Germline-derived CDR1 and CDR2 are SGHTA and FQGNSA. CDR3 bases: TGTGCCAGCAGCTCTCGACAGCCCACAGATACGCAGTATTTT. It codes for CASSSRQPTDTQYF. The full variable domain, completed using reference TRBV7-2 and TRBJ2-3, is GAGVSQSPSNKVTEKGKDVELRCDPISGHTALYWYRQSLGQGLEFLIYFQGNSAPDKSGLPSDRFSAERTGGSVSTLTIQRTQQEDSAVYLCASSSRQPTDTQYFGPGTRLTVL.